The 3 T cell receptor beta chains below come from one sample, sequenced in a study of T cell repertoires in cytomegalovirus infection. TCRdb ran MiXCR on the reads and lists one entry per CDR3 protein. The sample has some 920,000 distinct CDR3 sequences, around 30% seen once. Their recognized antigens are unknown. This material consisted of cultured CD8+ T cells from PBMCs, taken from culture after CMV antigen stimulation. Receptors were obtained from a human donor in good health (CMV status not recorded). Some clones in this sample may be carry-over from other donors' samples.

The rearrangement uses TRBV6-2 or TRBV6-3 and TRBJ2-1, with TRBD2 matching over 9 bases. V shed 5 bases and J 10 bases; nucleotides not matched to a gene: 12. CDR1 is MNHEY, CDR2 SVGEGT, per germline. This CDR3 is built from 15 residues. CDR3 nucleotides: TGTGCCAGCAGTCAAAGCGGGGGGCTACGAGGAGAGCAGTTCTTC. As protein: CASSQSGGLRGEQFF.

The rearrangement uses TRBV20-1 and TRBJ2-4; no reliable D call. Trimming left V 6 bases short and J 5 bases short, with 20 bases between. CDR3 length: 15 residues. Germline CDR1 and CDR2: DFQATT and SNEGSKA (reference sequence). The CDR3 spells CSALLSPPSQNIQYF. The CDR3 nucleotides are TGCAGTGCCTTGCTAAGTCCCCCCTCCCAAAACATTCAGTACTTC.

V usage is TRBV4-1 and J usage is TRBJ1-2; maybe TRBD1 (6 bases). V was shortened by 2 bases and J by 4 bases, with 14 bases between the two germline ends. The CDR3 runs to 15 residues. Germline V gene data show CDR1 as MGHRA and CDR2 as YSYEKL. CDR3 residues: CASSQSLQGLYGYTF. The CDR3 bases are TGCGCCAGCAGCCAATCTCTACAGGGACTCTATGGCTACACCTTC.